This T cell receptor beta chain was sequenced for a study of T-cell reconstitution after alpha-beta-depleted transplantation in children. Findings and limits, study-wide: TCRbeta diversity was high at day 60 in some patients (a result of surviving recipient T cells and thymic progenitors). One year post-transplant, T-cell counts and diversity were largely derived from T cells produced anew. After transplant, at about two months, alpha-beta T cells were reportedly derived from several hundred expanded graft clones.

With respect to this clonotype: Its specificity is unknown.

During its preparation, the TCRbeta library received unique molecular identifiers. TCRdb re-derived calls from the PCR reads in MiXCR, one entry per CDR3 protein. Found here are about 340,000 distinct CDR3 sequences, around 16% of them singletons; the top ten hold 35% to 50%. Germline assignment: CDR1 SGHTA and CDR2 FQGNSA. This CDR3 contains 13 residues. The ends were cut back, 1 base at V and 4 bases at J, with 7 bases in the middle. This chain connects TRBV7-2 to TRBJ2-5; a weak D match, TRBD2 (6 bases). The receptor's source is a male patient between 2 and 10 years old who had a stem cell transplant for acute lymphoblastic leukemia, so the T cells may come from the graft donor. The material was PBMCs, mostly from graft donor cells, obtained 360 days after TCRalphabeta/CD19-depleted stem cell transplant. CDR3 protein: CASSLGDLETQYF. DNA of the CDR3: TGTGCCAGCAGCTTAGGGGACTTAGAGACCCAGTACTTC. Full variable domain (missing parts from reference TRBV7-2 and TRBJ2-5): GAGVSQSPSNKVTEKGKDVELRCDPISGHTALYWYRQSLGQGLEFLIYFQGNSAPDKSGLPSDRFSAERTGGSVSTLTIQRTQQEDSAVYLCASSLGDLETQYFGPGTRLLVL.